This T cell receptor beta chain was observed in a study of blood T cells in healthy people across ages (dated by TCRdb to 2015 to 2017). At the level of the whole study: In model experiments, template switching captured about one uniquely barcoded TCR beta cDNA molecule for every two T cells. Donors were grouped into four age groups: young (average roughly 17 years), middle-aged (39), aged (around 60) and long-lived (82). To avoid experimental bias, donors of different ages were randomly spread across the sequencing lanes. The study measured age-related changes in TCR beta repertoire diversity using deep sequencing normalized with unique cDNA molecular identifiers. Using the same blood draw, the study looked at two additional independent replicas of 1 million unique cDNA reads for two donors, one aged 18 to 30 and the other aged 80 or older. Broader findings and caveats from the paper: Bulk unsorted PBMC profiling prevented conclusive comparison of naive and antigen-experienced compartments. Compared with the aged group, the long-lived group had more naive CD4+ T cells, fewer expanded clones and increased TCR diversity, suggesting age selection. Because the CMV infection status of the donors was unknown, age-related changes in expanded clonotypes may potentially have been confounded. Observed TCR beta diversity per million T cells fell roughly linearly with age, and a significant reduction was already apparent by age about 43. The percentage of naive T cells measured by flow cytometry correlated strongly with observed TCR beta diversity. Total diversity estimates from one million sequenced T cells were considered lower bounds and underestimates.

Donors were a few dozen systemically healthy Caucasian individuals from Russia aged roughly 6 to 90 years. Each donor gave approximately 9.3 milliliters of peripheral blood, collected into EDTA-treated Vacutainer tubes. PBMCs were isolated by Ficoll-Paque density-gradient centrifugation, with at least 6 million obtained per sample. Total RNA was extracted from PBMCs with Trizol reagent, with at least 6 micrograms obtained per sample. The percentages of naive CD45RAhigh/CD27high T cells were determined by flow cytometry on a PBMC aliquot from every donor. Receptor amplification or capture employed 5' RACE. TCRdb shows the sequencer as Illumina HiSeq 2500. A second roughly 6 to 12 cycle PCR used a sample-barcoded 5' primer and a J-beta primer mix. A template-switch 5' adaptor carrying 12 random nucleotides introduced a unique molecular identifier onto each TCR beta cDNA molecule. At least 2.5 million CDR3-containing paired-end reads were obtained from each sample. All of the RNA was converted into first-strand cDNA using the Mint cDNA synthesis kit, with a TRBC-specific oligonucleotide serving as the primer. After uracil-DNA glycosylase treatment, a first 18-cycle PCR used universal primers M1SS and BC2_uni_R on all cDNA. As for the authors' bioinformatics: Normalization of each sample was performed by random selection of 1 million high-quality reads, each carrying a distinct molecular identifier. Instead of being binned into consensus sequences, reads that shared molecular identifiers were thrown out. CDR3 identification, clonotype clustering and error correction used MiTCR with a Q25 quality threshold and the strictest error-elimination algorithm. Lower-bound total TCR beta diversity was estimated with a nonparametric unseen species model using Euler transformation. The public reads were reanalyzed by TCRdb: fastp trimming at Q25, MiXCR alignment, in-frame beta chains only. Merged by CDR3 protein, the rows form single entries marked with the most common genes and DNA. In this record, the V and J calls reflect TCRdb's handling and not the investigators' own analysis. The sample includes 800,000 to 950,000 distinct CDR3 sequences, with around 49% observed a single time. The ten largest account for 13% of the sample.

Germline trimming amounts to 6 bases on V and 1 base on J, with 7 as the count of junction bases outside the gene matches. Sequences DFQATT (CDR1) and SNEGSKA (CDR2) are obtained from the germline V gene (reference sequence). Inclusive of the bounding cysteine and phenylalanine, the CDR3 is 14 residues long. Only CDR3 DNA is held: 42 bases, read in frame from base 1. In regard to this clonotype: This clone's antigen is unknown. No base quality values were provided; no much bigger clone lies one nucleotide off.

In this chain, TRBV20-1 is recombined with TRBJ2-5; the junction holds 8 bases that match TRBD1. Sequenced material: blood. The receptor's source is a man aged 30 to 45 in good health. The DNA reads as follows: TGCAGTGCAACGACAGGGGACCCCCAAGAGACCCAGTACTTC. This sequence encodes CSATTGDPQETQYF.